Presented here are 14 T cell receptor beta chains from one specimen sequenced in a study of blood T cells in healthy people across ages. With a J-beta primer mix and a sample-barcoded 5' primer, a second PCR ran about 7 to 11 cycles. TCRdb fed the 5' RACE reads into MiXCR, producing one record per CDR3 protein. The sample lists around 600,000 distinct CDR3 sequences, roughly 43% occurring once. Input material: blood. These receptors were collected from a man of 80 years or more in good health.

This clonotype has at least ten counts. This chain links TRBV5-1 with TRBJ2-7; 9 nucleotides line up with TRBD1. The ends lost 3 bases at V and 6 bases at J; junction bases unmatched: 13. The germline CDR1 and CDR2 sequences are SGHRS and YFSETQ. The CDR3 runs to 16 residues. The CDR3 loop is CASSSDPGTGSSEQYF. CDR3 sequence (DNA): TGCGCCAGCAGCTCCGACCCGGGGACAGGGAGTAGCGAGCAGTACTTC.

This clonotype has only a few counts. The genes are TRBV6-6 and TRBJ1-2; maybe TRBD1 (6 bases). V was cut by 8 bases and J by 2 bases, with 9 bases left in between. Per germline, CDR1 MNHNY and CDR2 SVGAGI (reference sequence). This CDR3 is built from 12 residues. CDR3: CASVGGNYGYTF. DNA for the CDR3: TGTGCCAGCGTAGGGGGAAACTATGGCTACACCTTC.

The chain has TRBV7-2 and TRBJ1-1, with 7 bases identical to TRBD1. V shed 1 base and J 5 bases; nucleotides not matched to a gene: 4. Germline values: CDR1 SGHTA, CDR2 FQGNSA. There are 14 residues in the CDR3. The CDR3 region has the DNA TGTGCCAGCAGCTTAGAGGGGGCGCGTACTGAAGCTTTCTTT. This sequence encodes CASSLEGARTEAFF.

The V gene is TRBV4-3, the J gene TRBJ1-6; D is unresolved. The length of the CDR3 is 16 residues. In germline, CDR1 is LGHNA, CDR2 YSLEER. V dropped 2 bases and J dropped 6 bases, with 14 bases sitting between them. CDR3 sequence: CASSQRVGQPNSPLHF. CDR3 bases: TGCGCCAGCAGCCAAAGGGTAGGGCAGCCTAATTCACCCCTCCACTTT.

The rearrangement uses TRBV5-1 and TRBJ2-7; the D gene is possibly TRBD2 (6 bases). Trimming removed 4 bases at V and 2 bases at J, with 19 bases between. The CDR3 covers 16 residues. Looked up from germline, CDR1 is SGHRS and CDR2 is YFSETQ. The CDR3 DNA reads as TGCGCCAGCAGCCCGGAGGGTTGGCGGTTAACCTACGAGCAGTACTTC. Translating it yields CASSPEGWRLTYEQYF.

The chain joins TRBV7-3 to TRBJ1-1; TRBD1 aligns across 9 bases. The CDR3 sequence is 13 residues long. CDR1 is SGHTA, CDR2 FQGTGA, per germline. Trimming at V came to 3 bases and at J to 7 bases, leaving 3 bases not matched to a gene. The CDR3 here is CASSFTGGSEAFF. The CDR3, as DNA: TGTGCCAGCAGCTTTACAGGGGGCAGTGAAGCTTTCTTT.

The V gene is TRBV5-5, the J gene TRBJ1-2, with D perhaps TRBD1 (5 bases). Germline lookup yields CDR1 SGHKS and CDR2 YYEKEE (reference sequence). CDR3 size: 14 residues. Trimming took 1 base from V and 6 from J, leaving 13 bases between them. The CDR3 bases are TGTGCCAGCAGCTTGAACGGGGGAAGGGATGGCTACACCTTC. This sequence encodes CASSLNGGRDGYTF.

On this clonotype: A much bigger clone sits one base away, suggesting this may be a read error. The rearrangement uses TRBV2 and TRBJ1-2, with TRBD1 matching over 9 bases. Per germline, CDR1 SNHLY and CDR2 FYNNEI. The CDR3 length is 15 residues. V lost 1 base and J lost 9; bases outside the gene matches: 9. CDR3 nucleotide sequence: TGTGCCAGCAGTGAAGAGGGGACAGGGCTTAAGAGCTACACCTTC. Translated: CASSEEGTGLKSYTF.

The V call is TRBV7-2, the J call TRBJ2-1; D gene unclear. Germline loops: CDR1 SGHTA, CDR2 FQGNSA. This CDR3 spans 13 amino acids. V was pared by 7 bases and J by 6 bases, with 13 bases between. The CDR3 reads CASTDPPSNEQFF. CDR3 DNA sequence: TGTGCCAGCACCGACCCGCCTAGCAATGAGCAGTTCTTC.

This clonotype was counted between two and nine times. The chain recombines TRBV10-2 with TRBJ2-3; 13 nucleotides line up with TRBD2. Germline V gene sequence: CDR1 WSHSY, CDR2 SAAADI. The J segment lost 0 bases and the V segment lost 7 bases, leaving 1 base of the junction unmatched. This CDR3 is 15 amino acids long. In DNA, the CDR3 is TGCGCCAGCACGACTAGCGGGGGGAGCACAGATACGCAGTATTTT. Residues: CASTTSGGSTDTQYF.

The V and J genes are TRBV7-6 and TRBJ2-7, with TRBD1 as a possible D gene (5 bases). CDR3 length: 14 residues. Trimming removed 5 bases from V and 5 bases from J, with 16 bases in between. From germline, CDR1 is SGHVS and CDR2 FNYEAQ. The CDR3 bases are TGTGCCAGCAGCGTATGGGGCAGCCTTGACGAGCAGTACTTC. This codes for CASSVWGSLDEQYF.

V and J are TRBV24-1 and TRBJ2-5; 10 bases agree with TRBD2. The trim removed 3 bases at V and 5 bases at J, leaving 8 bases unmatched. Germline CDR1 reads KGHDR; CDR2 reads SFDVKD. The CDR3 is made up of 16 amino acids. The CDR3 bases are TGTGCCACCAGTGATCCCAAAGCGGGGGGGTCCGAGACCCAGTACTTC. Protein sequence: CATSDPKAGGSETQYF.

This clonotype turned up a few times. This sequence joins TRBV29-1 and TRBJ2-2; TRBD1 aligns across 8 bases. J lost 3 bases, V lost 5 bases, and 2 bases had no gene match. The CDR3 spans 13 residues. The germline CDR1 and CDR2 sequences are SQVTM and ANQGSEA. The CDR3 sequence: CSVLQGDTGELFF. CDR3 bases: TGCAGCGTTCTACAGGGGGACACCGGGGAGCTGTTTTTT.

At least ten counts were recorded for this clonotype. V gene TRBV6-6 combines with J gene TRBJ2-1, with TRBD1 matching over 7 bases. Per the germline V gene, CDR1 is MNHNY and CDR2 is SVGAGI (reference sequence). J lost 2 bases, V lost 0 bases, and 4 bases had no gene match. The CDR3 has 16 residues. This chain's CDR3 is CASSYSYRGPYNEQFF. The CDR3 coding sequence is TGTGCCAGCAGTTACTCCTACAGGGGCCCCTACAATGAGCAGTTCTTC.